This T cell receptor (beta chain) derives from a study of blood T cell repertoires in COVID-19. Overall study: PBMCs, B-cell-depleted T cells, or T cells provided the cDNA or gDNA that made up the material.

Ages ranged from about 18 to 89 years, with residence in about 24 US areas. Participant reports of clinical history set cohort assignment. The CDR3 is 15 residues long. The V and J ends lost 5 bases and 2 bases respectively, with 14 bases between them. Germline-derived CDR1 and CDR2 are LGHNA and YNFKEQ. Libraries were prepared by immunoSEQ multiplex PCR; TCRdb keeps only in-frame clonotypes and omits some of them. Here the sample spans hundreds of thousands of clones, around 90% being singletons. The TCR comes from a woman aged 18-29 years with acute COVID-19. This chain connects TRBV4-2 to TRBJ2-3; perhaps TRBD2 as D (5 bases). The sequenced sample consisted of PBMCs or T cells enriched from blood (not recorded which). CDR3 sequence: CASSAVSAYTDTQYF. The CDR3 DNA reads TGTGCCAGCAGCGCGGTTAGCGCCTACACAGATACGCAGTATTTT.